The rows below give T cell receptor beta chains drawn from one sample of a study of T cells after yellow fever vaccination. TCRdb passed the 5' RACE reads through MiXCR, listing each CDR3 protein once. The sample records more than 200,000 distinct CDR3 sequences, more than 3.5% being singletons. The sample was PBMCs, taken 15 days after the yellow fever booster vaccination. The receptors come from a young man who received the YFV17D yellow fever vaccine. The conserved cysteine and the conserved F or W are not part of the CDR3 here. Clone size is given for some rows only: seen once, a few or many times, or a class if the clone is expanded.

abundance	v_gene	CDR3aa
many	TRBV20-1	SARTGGLNTEAF
few	TRBV6-5	ASSYYKANSPLH
many	TRBV7-2	ASSFITREKLF
many	TRBV5-5	ASSFSRLQKQF
many	TRBV6-2/TRBV6-3	ASSYSIGGAYGVEQF
many	TRBV7-8	ASSGHRDNIHEQY
many	TRBV6-2/TRBV6-3	ASEGPQQLF
many	TRBV12-3/TRBV12-4	ASTGRGLSTDTQY
many	TRBV11-2	ASSLRLAADTQY
many	TRBV4-2	ASSQVPRGVDTQY
many	TRBV5-1	ASSQQQGAVYGYT
many	TRBV5-5	ASSFMAYEQY
many	TRBV19	ASTWDRVDNQPQH
many	TRBV6-5	ASSRTLTSGGWNEQF
-	TRBV4-3	ASSKTRGQPQH